This T cell receptor (beta chain) was obtained from a study of blood T cell repertoires in COVID-19. Authors' data handling: Reference gene primer amplification gave estimated nucleated cell counts. Repertoires were generated with immunoSEQ multiplex PCR, while TCRdb's copy carries only in-frame clones and drops some. Clone size and V and J calls were adopted from that table, with D and trimming inferred from the DNA. Among over 100,000 clones, 84% were seen once, and the ten largest hold approximately 3.9%. Which cohort a participant joined came from the clinical history participants gave. Donors in Cohort 3 counted as recovered after two negative PCRs, clearance, or symptom resolution. The CDR3 is 14 residues long. V lost 5 bases, J lost 6 bases, and 14 bases lay in between. Looked up from germline, CDR1 is LGHNT and CDR2 is FRNRAP.

The chain joins TRBV12-5 to TRBJ1-5, with a possible D match to TRBD1 (5 bases). Input material: PBMCs or T cells enriched from blood (not recorded which). The origin of this receptor is a woman in her 30s who had recovered from COVID-19. In nucleotides, the CDR3 is TGTGCTAGTGGTCCCGGACACATTACTCAGCCCCAGCATTTT. As protein: CASGPGHITQPQHF.